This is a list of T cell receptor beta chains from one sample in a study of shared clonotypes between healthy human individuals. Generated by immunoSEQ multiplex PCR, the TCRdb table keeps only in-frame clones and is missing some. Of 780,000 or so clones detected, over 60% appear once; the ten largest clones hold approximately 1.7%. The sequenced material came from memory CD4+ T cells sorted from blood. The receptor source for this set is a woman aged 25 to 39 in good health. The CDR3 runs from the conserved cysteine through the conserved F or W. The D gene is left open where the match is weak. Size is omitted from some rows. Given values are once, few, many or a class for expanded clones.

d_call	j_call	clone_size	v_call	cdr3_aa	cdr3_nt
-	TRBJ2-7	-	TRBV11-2	CASTAGGSYEQYF	TGTGCCAGCACCGCGGGCGGGTCCTACGAGCAGTACTTC
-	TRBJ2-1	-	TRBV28	CASSPHLSGSYNEQFF	TGTGCCAGCAGTCCTCACCTTAGCGGCTCCTACAATGAGCAGTTCTTC
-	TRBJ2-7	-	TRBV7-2	CATVRSSYEQYF	TGTGCTACTGTCAGGAGCTCCTACGAGCAGTACTTC
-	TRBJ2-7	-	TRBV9	CASSSGHSSYEQYF	TGTGCCAGCAGCTCAGGACACTCCTCCTACGAGCAGTACTTC
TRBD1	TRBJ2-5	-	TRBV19	CASSRQGVGEQYF	TGTGCCAGTAGCCGACAGGGGGTCGGAGAGCAGTACTTC
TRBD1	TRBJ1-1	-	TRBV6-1	CASSEGQGAGTEAFF	TGTGCCAGCAGTGAAGGGCAGGGGGCAGGGACTGAAGCTTTCTTT
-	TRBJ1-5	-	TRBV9	CASSVDRVGPESNQPQHF	TGTGCCAGCAGCGTAGATCGCGTTGGGCCAGAGAGCAATCAGCCCCAGCATTTT
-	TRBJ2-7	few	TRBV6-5	CASSYGEDFPKQYF	TGTGCCAGCAGTTATGGGGAGGACTTCCCGAAGCAGTACTTC
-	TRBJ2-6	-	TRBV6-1	CASRATGANVLTF	TGTGCCAGCAGGGCGACTGGGGCCAACGTCCTGACTTTC
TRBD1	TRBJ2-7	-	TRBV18	CASSSGTVIYEQYF	TGTGCCAGCTCTTCCGGGACAGTTATTTACGAGCAGTACTTC
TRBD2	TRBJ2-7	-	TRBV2	CASRLAGGRYEQYF	TGTGCCAGCAGGCTAGCGGGAGGGCGGTACGAGCAGTACTTC
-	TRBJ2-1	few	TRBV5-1	CASSLGQADLLFF	TGCGCCAGCAGCTTGGGACAGGCAGATTTACTGTTCTTC
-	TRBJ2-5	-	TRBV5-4	CASSFAEQETQYF	TGTGCCAGCAGCTTTGCGGAACAAGAGACCCAGTACTTC
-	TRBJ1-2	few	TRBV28	CASSSTLTVYGYTF	TGTGCCAGCAGTTCCACCCTAACCGTCTATGGCTACACCTTC
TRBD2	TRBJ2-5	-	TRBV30	CAWKKGLAPQETQYF	TGTGCCTGGAAGAAGGGACTAGCGCCCCAAGAGACCCAGTACTTC
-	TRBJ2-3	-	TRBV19	CASSRGHGTDTQYF	TGTGCCAGTAGTAGGGGACATGGCACAGATACGCAGTATTTT
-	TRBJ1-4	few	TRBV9	CASSVEGRFNEKLFF	TGTGCCAGCAGCGTAGAAGGCAGATTTAATGAAAAACTGTTTTTT
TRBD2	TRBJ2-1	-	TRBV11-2	CASSFASGRNEQFF	TGTGCCAGCAGCTTCGCTAGCGGGAGAAATGAGCAGTTCTTC
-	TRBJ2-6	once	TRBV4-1	CASSQGRQSSGANVLTF	TGCGCCAGCAGCCAAGGACGACAGAGCTCTGGGGCCAACGTCCTGACTTTC
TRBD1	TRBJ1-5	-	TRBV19	CASSIGGQVRNQPQHF	TGTGCCAGTAGTATCGGTGGACAGGTCCGCAATCAGCCCCAGCATTTT
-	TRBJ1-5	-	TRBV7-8	CASSKNSGPNQPQHF	TGTGCCAGCAGCAAAAACTCGGGTCCCAATCAGCCCCAGCATTTT
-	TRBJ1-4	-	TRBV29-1	CSVESQGNDEKLFF	TGCAGCGTTGAATCCCAGGGCAATGATGAAAAACTGTTTTTT
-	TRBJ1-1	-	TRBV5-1	CASSLESMNTEAFF	TGCGCCAGCAGCTTGGAGTCTATGAACACTGAAGCTTTCTTT
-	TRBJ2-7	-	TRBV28	CASSLGRDPYEQYF	TGTGCCAGCAGTTTGGGCAGGGATCCCTACGAGCAGTACTTC
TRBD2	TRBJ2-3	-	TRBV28	CASSRGTRFDTQYF	TGTGCCAGCAGTAGGGGGACTAGATTCGATACGCAGTATTTT
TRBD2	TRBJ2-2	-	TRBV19	CASSILAGGRTGELFF	TGTGCCAGTAGTATACTAGCGGGAGGGCGCACCGGGGAGCTGTTTTTT
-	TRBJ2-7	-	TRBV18	CASSPPAGYEQYF	TGTGCCAGCTCACCACCGGCGGGATACGAGCAGTACTTC
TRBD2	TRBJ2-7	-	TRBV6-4	CASRRTSGTTYEQYF	TGTGCCAGCAGAAGGACTAGCGGGACTACCTACGAGCAGTACTTC
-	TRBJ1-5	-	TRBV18	CASSPPTGQPQHF	TGTGCCAGCTCACCACCGACGGGACAGCCCCAGCATTTT
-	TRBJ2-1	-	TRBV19	CASRHRAGDYNEQFF	TGTGCCAGTAGACACAGGGCGGGAGATTACAATGAGCAGTTCTTC
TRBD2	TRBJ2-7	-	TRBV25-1	CASSGPVDSGSVAYEQYF	TGTGCCAGCAGTGGCCCCGTAGATAGCGGGAGTGTTGCATACGAGCAGTACTTC
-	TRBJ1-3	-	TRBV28	CASSFLAGAGNTIYF	TGTGCCAGCAGTTTCCTGGCAGGGGCTGGAAACACCATATATTTT
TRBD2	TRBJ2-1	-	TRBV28	CASSFQTSGRADEQFF	TGTGCCAGCAGTTTCCAAACTAGCGGGAGGGCGGATGAGCAGTTCTTC
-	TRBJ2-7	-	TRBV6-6	CASSRRGDGVYEQYF	TGTGCCAGCAGTAGACGCGGAGACGGCGTCTACGAGCAGTACTTC
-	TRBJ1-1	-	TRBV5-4	CASSVATEAFF	TGTGCCAGCAGCGTAGCTACTGAAGCTTTCTTT
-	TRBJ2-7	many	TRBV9	CASSLDGTEMGEQYF	TGTGCCAGCAGCCTCGACGGGACCGAGATGGGGGAGCAGTACTTC
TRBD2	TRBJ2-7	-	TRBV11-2	CASSFAPGGAYEQYF	TGTGCCAGCAGCTTTGCCCCCGGGGGGGCCTACGAGCAGTACTTC
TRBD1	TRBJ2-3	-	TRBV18	CASSPDRSPGDTQYF	TGTGCCAGCTCACCGGACAGGAGCCCGGGAGATACGCAGTATTTT
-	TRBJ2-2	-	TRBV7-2	CASSLDQLANTGELFF	TGTGCCAGCAGCTTAGACCAACTAGCGAACACCGGGGAGCTGTTTTTT
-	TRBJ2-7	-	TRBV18	CASSPDDYEQYF	TGTGCCAGCTCACCAGACGATTACGAGCAGTACTTC
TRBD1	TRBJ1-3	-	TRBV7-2	CASSLDRGNTIYF	TGTGCCAGCAGCCTGGACAGGGGAAACACCATATATTTT
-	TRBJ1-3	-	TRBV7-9	CASSLGTSSGNTIYF	TGTGCCAGCAGCTTAGGAACGAGCTCTGGAAACACCATATATTTT
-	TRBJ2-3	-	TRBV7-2	CASSPRPEVRTDTQYF	TGTGCCAGCAGCCCCCGCCCCGAGGTTCGTACAGATACGCAGTATTTT
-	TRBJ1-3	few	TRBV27	CASSLSAPDSGNTIYF	TGTGCCAGCAGTTTATCTGCCCCGGACTCTGGAAACACCATATATTTT
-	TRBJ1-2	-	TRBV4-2	CASSQVSGDGYGYTF	TGTGCCAGCAGCCAAGTATCAGGGGACGGGTATGGCTACACCTTC
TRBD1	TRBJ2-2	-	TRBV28	CASNNDRDNPMNTGELFF	TGTGCCAGCAATAATGACAGGGACAACCCGATGAACACCGGGGAGCTGTTTTTT
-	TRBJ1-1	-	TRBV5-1	CASSSGQSNTEAFF	TGCGCCAGCAGCAGTGGACAGTCCAACACTGAAGCTTTCTTT